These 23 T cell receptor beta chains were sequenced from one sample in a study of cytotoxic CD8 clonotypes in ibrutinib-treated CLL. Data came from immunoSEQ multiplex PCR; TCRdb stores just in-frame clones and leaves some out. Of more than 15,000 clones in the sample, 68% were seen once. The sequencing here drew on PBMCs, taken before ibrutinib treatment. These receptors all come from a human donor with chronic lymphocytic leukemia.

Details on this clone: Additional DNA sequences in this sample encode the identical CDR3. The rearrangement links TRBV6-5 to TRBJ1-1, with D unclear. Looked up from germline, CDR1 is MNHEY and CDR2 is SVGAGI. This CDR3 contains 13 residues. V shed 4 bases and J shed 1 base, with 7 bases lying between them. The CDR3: CASSLLGNTEAFF. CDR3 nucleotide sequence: TGTGCCAGCAGTTTATTGGGGAACACTGAAGCTTTCTTT.

The CDR3 is CASTQDRHYGYTF. As DNA, the CDR3 is TGTGCCAGCACCCAGGACAGGCACTATGGCTACACCTTC. This rearrangement joins TRBV28 to TRBJ1-2; 7 bases agree with TRBD1. V shed 7 bases and J 3 bases; nucleotides not matched to a gene: 5. The CDR3 totals 13 residues. Germline CDR1 is MDHEN and CDR2 is SYDVKM.

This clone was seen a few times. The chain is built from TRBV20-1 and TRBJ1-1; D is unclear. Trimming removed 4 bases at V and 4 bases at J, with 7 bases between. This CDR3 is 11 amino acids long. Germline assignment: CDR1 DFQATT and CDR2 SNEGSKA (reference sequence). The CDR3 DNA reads TGCAGTGCTAAGTCCATCACTGAAGCTTTCTTT. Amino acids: CSAKSITEAFF.

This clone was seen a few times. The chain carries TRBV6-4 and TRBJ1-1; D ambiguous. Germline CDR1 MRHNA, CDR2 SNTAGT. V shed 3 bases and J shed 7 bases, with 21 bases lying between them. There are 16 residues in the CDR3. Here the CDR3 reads CASSEKAFASYSEAFF. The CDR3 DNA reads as TGTGCCAGCAGTGAGAAGGCATTCGCCTCGTACAGTGAAGCTTTCTTT.

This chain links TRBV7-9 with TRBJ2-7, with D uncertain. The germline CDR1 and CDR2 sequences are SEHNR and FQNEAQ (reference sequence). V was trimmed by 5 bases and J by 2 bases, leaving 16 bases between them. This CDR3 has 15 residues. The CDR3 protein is CASSHGIILPYEQYF. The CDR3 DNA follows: TGTGCCAGCAGCCATGGGATTATACTACCCTACGAGCAGTACTTC.

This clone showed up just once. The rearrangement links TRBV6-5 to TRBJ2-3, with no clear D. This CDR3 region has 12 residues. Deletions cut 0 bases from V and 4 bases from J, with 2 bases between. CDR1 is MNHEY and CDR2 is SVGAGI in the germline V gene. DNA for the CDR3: TGTGCCAGCAGTTACTCGCCAGATACGCAGTATTTT. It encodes CASSYSPDTQYF.

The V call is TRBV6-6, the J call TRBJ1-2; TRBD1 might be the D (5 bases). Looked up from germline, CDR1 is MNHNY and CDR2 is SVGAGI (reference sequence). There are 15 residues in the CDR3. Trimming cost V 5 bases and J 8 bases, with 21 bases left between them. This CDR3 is CASSTISGPFEGYTF. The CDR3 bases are TGTGCCAGCAGTACCATATCGGGGCCCTTTGAGGGCTACACCTTC.

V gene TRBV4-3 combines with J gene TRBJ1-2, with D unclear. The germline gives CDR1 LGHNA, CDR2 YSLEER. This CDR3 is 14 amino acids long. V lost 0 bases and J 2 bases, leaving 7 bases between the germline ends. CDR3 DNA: TGCGCCAGCAGCCAAGACGGAGGGAACTATGGCTACACCTTC. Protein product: CASSQDGGNYGYTF.

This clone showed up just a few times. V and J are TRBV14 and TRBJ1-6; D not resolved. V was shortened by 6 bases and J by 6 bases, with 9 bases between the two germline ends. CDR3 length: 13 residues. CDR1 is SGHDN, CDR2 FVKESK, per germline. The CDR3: CASSSISNSPLHF. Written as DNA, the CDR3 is TGTGCCAGCAGTTCTATCAGTAATTCACCCCTCCACTTT.

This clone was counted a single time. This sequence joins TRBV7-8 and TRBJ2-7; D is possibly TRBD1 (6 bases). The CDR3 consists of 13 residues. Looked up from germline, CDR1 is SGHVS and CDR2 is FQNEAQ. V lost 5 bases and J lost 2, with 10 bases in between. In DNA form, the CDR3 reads TGTGCCAGCAGCCCCCGGGACACCTACGAGCAGTACTTC. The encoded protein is CASSPRDTYEQYF.

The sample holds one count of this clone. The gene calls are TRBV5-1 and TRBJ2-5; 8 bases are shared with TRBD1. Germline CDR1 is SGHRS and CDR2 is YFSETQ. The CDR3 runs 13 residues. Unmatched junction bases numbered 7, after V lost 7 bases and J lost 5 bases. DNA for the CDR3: TGCGCCAGCTCTGGACAGGGCCTGGAGACCCAGTACTTC. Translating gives CASSGQGLETQYF. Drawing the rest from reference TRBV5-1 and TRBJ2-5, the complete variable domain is KAGVTQTPRYLIKTRGQQVTLSCSPISGHRSVSWYQQTPGQGLQFLFEYFSETQRNKGNFPGRFSGRQFSNSRSEMNVSTLELGDSALYLCASSGQGLETQYFGPGTRLLVL.

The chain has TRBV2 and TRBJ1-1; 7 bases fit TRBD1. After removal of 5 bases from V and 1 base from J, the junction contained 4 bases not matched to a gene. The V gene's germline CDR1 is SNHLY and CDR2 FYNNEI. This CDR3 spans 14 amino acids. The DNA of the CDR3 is TGTGCCAGCAGTTCGACAGGGCCGAACACTGAAGCTTTCTTT. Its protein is CASSSTGPNTEAFF.

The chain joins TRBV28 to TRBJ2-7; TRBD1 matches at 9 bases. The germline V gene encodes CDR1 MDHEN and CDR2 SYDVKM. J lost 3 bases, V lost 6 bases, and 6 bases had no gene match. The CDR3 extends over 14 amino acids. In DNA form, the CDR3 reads TGTGCCAGCAGACCTCCGGGACAGGGCTACGAGCAGTACTTC. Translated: CASRPPGQGYEQYF.

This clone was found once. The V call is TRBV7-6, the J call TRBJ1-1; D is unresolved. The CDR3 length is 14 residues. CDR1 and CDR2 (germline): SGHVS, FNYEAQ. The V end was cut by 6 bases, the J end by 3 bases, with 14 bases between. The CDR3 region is CASSPGEADTEAFF. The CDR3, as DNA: TGTGCCAGCAGTCCGGGTGAGGCGGACACTGAAGCTTTCTTT.

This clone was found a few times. CDR3 in amino acids: CASSPPMGEQYF. The CDR3, as DNA: TGTGCCAGCTCACCACCCATGGGGGAGCAGTACTTC. This chain connects TRBV18 to TRBJ2-7; D is unclear. Germline CDR1 KGHSH, CDR2 LQKENI. The CDR3 is 12 amino acids. V lost 0 bases and J 7 bases, leaving 7 bases between the germline ends. Filled out from reference TRBV18 and TRBJ2-7, the complete variable domain reads NAGVMQNPRHLVRRRGQEARLRCSPMKGHSHVYWYRQLPEEGLKFMVYLQKENIIDESGMPKERFSAEFPKEGPSILRIQQVVRGDSAAYFCASSPPMGEQYFGPGTRLTVT.

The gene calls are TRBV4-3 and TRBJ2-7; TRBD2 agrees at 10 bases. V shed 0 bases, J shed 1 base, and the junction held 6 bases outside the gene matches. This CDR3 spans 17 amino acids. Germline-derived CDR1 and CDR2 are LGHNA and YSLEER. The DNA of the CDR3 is TGCGCCAGCAGCCAAGATCTTACTAGCGGGACTTCCTACGAGCAGTACTTC. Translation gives CASSQDLTSGTSYEQYF.

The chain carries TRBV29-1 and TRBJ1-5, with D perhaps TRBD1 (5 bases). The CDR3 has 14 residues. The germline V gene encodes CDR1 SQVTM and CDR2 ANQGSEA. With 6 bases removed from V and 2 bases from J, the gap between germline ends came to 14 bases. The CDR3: CSVLQGTGNQPQHF. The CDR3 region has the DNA TGCAGCGTCCTGCAGGGCACCGGCAATCAGCCCCAGCATTTT.

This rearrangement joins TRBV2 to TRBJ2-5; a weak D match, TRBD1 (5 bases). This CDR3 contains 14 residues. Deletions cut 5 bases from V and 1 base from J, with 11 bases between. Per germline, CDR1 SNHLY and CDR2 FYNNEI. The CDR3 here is CASSWWGPQETQYF. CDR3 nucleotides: TGTGCCAGCAGTTGGTGGGGCCCCCAAGAGACCCAGTACTTC.

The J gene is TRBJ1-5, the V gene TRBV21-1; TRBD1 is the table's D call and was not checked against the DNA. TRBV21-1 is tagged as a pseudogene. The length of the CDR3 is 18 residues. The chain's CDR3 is CASTPTGKVLISNQPQHF. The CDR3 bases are TGTGCCAGCACCCCGACAGGGAAAGTCCTGATTAGCAATCAGCCCCAGCATTTT.

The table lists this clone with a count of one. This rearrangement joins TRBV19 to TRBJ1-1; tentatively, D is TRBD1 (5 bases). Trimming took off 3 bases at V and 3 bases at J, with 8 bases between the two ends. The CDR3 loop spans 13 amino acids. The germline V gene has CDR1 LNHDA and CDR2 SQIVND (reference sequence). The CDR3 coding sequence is TGTGCCAGTAGTATCGGGGGTTACACTGAAGCTTTCTTT. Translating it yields CASSIGGYTEAFF.

This CDR3 is CASSEAQVGNYGYTF. The CDR3 region has the DNA TGTGCCAGCAGTGAAGCGCAGGTGGGAAACTATGGCTACACCTTC. V usage is TRBV6-1 and J usage is TRBJ1-2; no clear D gene. The germline CDR1 and CDR2 sequences are MNHNS and SASEGT. CDR3 size: 15 residues. V was trimmed by 0 bases and J by 2 bases, leaving 10 bases between them.

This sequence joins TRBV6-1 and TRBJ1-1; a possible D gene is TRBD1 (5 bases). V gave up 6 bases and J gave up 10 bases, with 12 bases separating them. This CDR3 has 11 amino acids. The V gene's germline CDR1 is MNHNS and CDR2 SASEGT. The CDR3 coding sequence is TGTGCCAGCAGGGCAGGGAGCCGAGCTTTCTTT. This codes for CASRAGSRAFF.

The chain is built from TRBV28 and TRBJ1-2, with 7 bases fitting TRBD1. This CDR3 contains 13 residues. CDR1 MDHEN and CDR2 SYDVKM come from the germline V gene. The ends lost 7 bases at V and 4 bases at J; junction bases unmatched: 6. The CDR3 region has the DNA TGTGCCAGCAATTCACAGGGGATCTATGGCTACACCTTC. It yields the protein CASNSQGIYGYTF.